Listed below are T cell receptor beta chains from one sample, sequenced in a study of cytomegalovirus exposure and HLA in healthy donors. Profiled with immunoSEQ multiplex PCR; TCRdb holds only in-frame clones, not every one. The sample contains about 130,000 clones, 80% of which appear only once. The sample was PBMCs. Source of these receptors: a young man in good health and CMV-seropositive. Each CDR3 is given with its conserved first and last residue. Each record gives: D gene, V gene, clone size, J gene, CDR3 protein, CDR3 DNA. The D gene is left open where the match is weak. Some rows have no size entry. The others give once, few or many, or a class for an expanded clone.

>-|TRBV19|few|TRBJ2-7
CASSISVSEQYF
TGTGCCAGTAGTATATCTGTCTCCGAGCAGTACTTC
>-|TRBV4-1|-|TRBJ1-3
CASSQNPDSSGNTIYF
TGCGCCAGCAGCCAAAACCCCGACTCCTCTGGAAACACCATATATTTT
>TRBD1|TRBV19|-|TRBJ1-2
CASKGTDSGGYTF
TGTGCCAGCAAAGGGACAGATTCTGGTGGCTACACCTTC
>-|TRBV12-5|-|TRBJ2-2
CASGLDLAPNTGELFF
TGTGCTAGTGGTTTGGATCTAGCGCCAAACACCGGGGAGCTGTTTTTT
>-|TRBV6-5|-|TRBJ1-4
CASRRRRGEKLFF
TGTGCCAGCCGGCGCCGGAGGGGTGAAAAACTGTTTTTT
>-|TRBV19|-|TRBJ1-2
CASSIGGSYGYTF
TGTGCCAGTAGTATAGGAGGAAGCTATGGCTACACCTTC
>TRBD1|TRBV15|-|TRBJ1-3
CATSPRGTGNTIYF
TGTGCCACCAGCCCCAGGGGGACTGGAAACACCATATATTTT
>TRBD1|TRBV6-4|-|TRBJ2-3
CASSDSTGSTDTQYF
TGTGCCAGCAGTGACTCGACAGGGAGCACAGATACGCAGTATTTT
>-|TRBV25-1|few|TRBJ2-5
CASSDGRGDNQETQYF
TGTGCCAGCAGTGATGGCAGGGGGGATAACCAAGAGACCCAGTACTTC
>-|TRBV29-1|-|TRBJ2-4
CSVQRGGADIQYF
TGCAGCGTCCAAAGGGGGGGAGCGGACATTCAGTACTTC
>TRBD1|TRBV9|once|TRBJ2-3
CASKGTGGTDTQYF
TGTGCCAGCAAGGGGACAGGGGGCACAGATACGCAGTATTTT
>-|TRBV9|few|TRBJ2-3
CASSVGQRSTDTQYF
TGTGCCAGCAGCGTAGGGCAGCGAAGCACAGATACGCAGTATTTT
>-|TRBV7-9|-|TRBJ1-2
CASSLVEGTGGKSYTF
TGTGCCAGCAGCTTAGTCGAGGGTACCGGGGGTAAGAGCTACACCTTC
>-|TRBV9|-|TRBJ2-3
CASSELPDTQYF
TGTGCCAGCAGTGAACTCCCAGATACGCAGTATTTT
>TRBD1|TRBV6-6|-|TRBJ1-5
CASSNRGPNQPQHF
TGTGCCAGCAGCAACAGGGGACCCAATCAGCCCCAGCATTTT
>TRBD1|TRBV29-1|-|TRBJ2-7
CSVPGQGEVEQYF
TGCAGCGTTCCCGGACAGGGGGAGGTCGAGCAGTACTTC
>-|TRBV30|-|TRBJ2-4
CAWTGVAKNIQYF
TGTGCCTGGACAGGGGTTGCCAAAAACATTCAGTACTTC
>-|TRBV27|-|TRBJ2-1
CASSYGRSEQFF
TGTGCCAGCAGTTACGGTCGATCGGAGCAGTTCTTC
>TRBD2|TRBV18|-|TRBJ2-7
CASSWEAGGSEQYF
TGTGCCAGCTCATGGGAAGCGGGGGGCTCCGAGCAGTACTTC
>-|TRBV4-1|-|TRBJ2-1
CASSPRRGNAGNNEQFF
TGCGCCAGCAGCCCGAGGCGGGGCAATGCGGGAAACAATGAGCAGTTCTTC